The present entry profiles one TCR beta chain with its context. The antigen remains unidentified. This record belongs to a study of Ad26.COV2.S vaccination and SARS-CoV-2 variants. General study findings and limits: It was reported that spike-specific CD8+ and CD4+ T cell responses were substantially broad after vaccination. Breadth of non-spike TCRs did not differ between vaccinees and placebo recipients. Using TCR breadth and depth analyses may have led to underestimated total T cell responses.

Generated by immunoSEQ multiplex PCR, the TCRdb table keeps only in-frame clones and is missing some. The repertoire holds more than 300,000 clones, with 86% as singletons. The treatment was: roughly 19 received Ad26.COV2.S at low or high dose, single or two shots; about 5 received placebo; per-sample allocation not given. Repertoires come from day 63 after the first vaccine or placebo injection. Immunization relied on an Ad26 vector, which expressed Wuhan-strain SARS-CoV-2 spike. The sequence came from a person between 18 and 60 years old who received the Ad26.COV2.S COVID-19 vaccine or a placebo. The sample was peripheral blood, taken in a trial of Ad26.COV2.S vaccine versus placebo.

This CDR3 is CAWKGAKGEQYF. The DNA for the CDR3 is TGTGCCTGGAAGGGGGCGAAGGGGGAGCAGTACTTC. The gene calls are TRBV30 and TRBJ2-7, with 7 bases aligning to TRBD1. The CDR3 covers 12 residues. The V gene end was trimmed by 4 bases and the J gene end by 7 bases; junction bases not matched to a gene: 7. The germline gives CDR1 GTSNPN, CDR2 SVGIG (reference sequence).